These T cell receptor beta chains were read from a single sample in a study of Ad26.COV2.S vaccination and SARS-CoV-2 variants. The assay was immunoSEQ multiplex PCR, and TCRdb's table has in-frame clones only and misses some. This repertoire shows around 450,000 clones, 89% found once; its top ten account for about 2.7%. The source was peripheral blood, collected in a trial of Ad26.COV2.S vaccine versus placebo. The receptors here all came from a person between 18 and 59 years old who received the Ad26.COV2.S COVID-19 vaccine or a placebo. Both conserved end residues are part of each CDR3. Fields, in order: J gene, V gene, clone size, D gene, CDR3 DNA, CDR3 protein. A D gene is named only where the DNA matches it firmly. Part of the rows lack a size; the others show once, few, many or a class for expanded clones.

J gene: TRBJ1-4
V gene: TRBV28
clone size: once
D gene: -
CDR3 DNA: TGTGCCAGCAGTCTCCCGGGGGGCGGAGAAAAACTGTTTTTT
CDR3 protein: CASSLPGGGEKLFF

J gene: TRBJ2-5
V gene: TRBV7-9
clone size: -
D gene: -
CDR3 DNA: TGTGCCAGCAGCTTACTGTCGGGGGCGGGAGAGACCCAGTACTTC
CDR3 protein: CASSLLSGAGETQYF

J gene: TRBJ2-5
V gene: TRBV4-2
clone size: -
D gene: -
CDR3 DNA: TGTGCCAGCAGCCAAGAGGTCGCGGGGTTTCAAGAGACCCAGTACTTC
CDR3 protein: CASSQEVAGFQETQYF

J gene: TRBJ1-3
V gene: TRBV4-3
clone size: -
D gene: -
CDR3 DNA: TGCGCCAGCAGCCAAGAAAACCACAGGGTTGGAAACACCATATATTTT
CDR3 protein: CASSQENHRVGNTIYF

J gene: TRBJ1-1
V gene: TRBV19
clone size: -
D gene: -
CDR3 DNA: TGTGCCAGTAGTATGGGTCGGGGGGGGTACAACACTGAAGCTTTCTTT
CDR3 protein: CASSMGRGGYNTEAFF

J gene: TRBJ1-6
V gene: TRBV2
clone size: -
D gene: -
CDR3 DNA: TGTGCCAGCAGGGACGGTTATAATTCACCCCTCCACTTT
CDR3 protein: CASRDGYNSPLHF

J gene: TRBJ2-7
V gene: TRBV15
clone size: -
D gene: -
CDR3 DNA: TGTGCCACCAGCAGAGATCCTCGGCTTGACGAGCAGTACTTC
CDR3 protein: CATSRDPRLDEQYF

J gene: TRBJ2-1
V gene: TRBV19
clone size: -
D gene: -
CDR3 DNA: TGTGCCAGTAGGGGACCTAGTACACTCCGCTATTACAATGAGCAGTTCTTC
CDR3 protein: CASRGPSTLRYYNEQFF

J gene: TRBJ1-1
V gene: TRBV27
clone size: -
D gene: TRBD1
CDR3 DNA: TGTGCCAGCAGTTTAGGACAGGGGCCGAACACTGAAGCTTTCTTT
CDR3 protein: CASSLGQGPNTEAFF

J gene: TRBJ2-3
V gene: TRBV3-1/TRBV3-2
clone size: -
D gene: TRBD2
CDR3 DNA: TGTGCCAGCGGTCTGACTAGCGGAAAAACAGATACGCAGTATTTT
CDR3 protein: CASGLTSGKTDTQYF

J gene: TRBJ2-7
V gene: TRBV7-2
clone size: -
D gene: -
CDR3 DNA: TGTGCCAGCAGCTTAAGCGCAGGGCCTCCGTACGAGCAGTACTTC
CDR3 protein: CASSLSAGPPYEQYF